This T cell receptor (beta chain) was sequenced during a study of T cell responses to AZD1222 COVID-19 vaccine. Regarding the study as a whole: Reportedly, close to half of spike-specific TCRs are directed against unmutated variant regions. Following two doses of AZD1222, Spike-specific TCR breadth and depth rose. It should be noted that donors were predominantly white British and more often female, and clonal diversity was possibly underestimated. Mapped onto spike, vaccine-associated CD4 TCRs spanned it and were dominant at 160-218 and 743-854.

The data were produced by immunoSEQ multiplex PCR, yet TCRdb's version contains in-frame clones alone and is incomplete. This table holds about 200,000 clones, around nine tenths found once. The length of the CDR3 is 14 residues. Deletions cut 9 bases from V and 0 bases from J, with 15 bases between. Germline values: CDR1 MNHNS, CDR2 SASEGT. Turning to this clone: Its antigen is unknown.

The receptor was derived from an adult who received the MenACWY meningococcal vaccine as a control. This material consisted of peripheral blood, taken 28 days after the second dose of the MenACWY control vaccine. V gene TRBV6-1 combines with J gene TRBJ2-7; D could derive from TRBD1 or TRBD2 (5 bases each). In nucleotides, the CDR3 is TGTGCCAGTCTTTTCGTTGGGGGCTCCTACGAGCAGTACTTC. This encodes CASLFVGGSYEQYF.